This T cell receptor (beta chain) was retrieved from a study of early T cells in non-severe SARS-CoV-2 infection. General study results and limits: Matching results from VDJdb favored anti-spike CD8 responses, leaving private and CD4 specificities undetected.

TCRdb processed the 5' RACE reads anew with MiXCR; each CDR3 protein has one entry. The table has approximately 66,000 distinct CDR3 sequences, over 10% seen once. The CDR3 contains 16 residues. Germline CDR1 reads SQVTM; CDR2 reads ANQGSEA. With respect to this clonotype: Its antigen is unknown.

The clonotype originates from an adult who was a healthcare worker with PCR-confirmed SARS-CoV-2 infection or an uninfected control (not recorded which). Specimen: whole blood. The chain combines TRBV29-1 with TRBJ2-2; 7 bases match TRBD2. Here the CDR3 DNA reads TGCGCGACGAGAGCGGGGAATGGGGGAAACACCGGGGAGCTGTTTTTT. Encoded protein: CATRAGNGGNTGELFF.